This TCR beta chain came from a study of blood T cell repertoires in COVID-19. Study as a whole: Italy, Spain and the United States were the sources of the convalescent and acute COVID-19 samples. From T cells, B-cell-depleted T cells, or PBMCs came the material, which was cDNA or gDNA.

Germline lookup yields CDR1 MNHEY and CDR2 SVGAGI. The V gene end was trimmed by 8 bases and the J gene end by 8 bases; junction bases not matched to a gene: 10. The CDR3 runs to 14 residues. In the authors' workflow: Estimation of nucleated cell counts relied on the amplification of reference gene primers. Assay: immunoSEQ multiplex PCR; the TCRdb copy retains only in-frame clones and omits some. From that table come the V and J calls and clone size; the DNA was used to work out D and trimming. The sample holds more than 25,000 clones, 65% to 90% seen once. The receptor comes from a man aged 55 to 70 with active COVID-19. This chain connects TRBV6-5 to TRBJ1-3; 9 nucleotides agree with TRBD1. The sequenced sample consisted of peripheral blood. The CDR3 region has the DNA TGTGCCAGCCCAGGGACAGGGAAGGGGGACACCATATATTTT. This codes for CASPGTGKGDTIYF.